This TCR beta chain was recorded in a study of cytomegalovirus exposure and HLA in healthy donors. Deletions cut 2 bases from V and 5 bases from J, with 15 bases between. The CDR3 has 15 residues. Per the germline V gene, CDR1 is KGHSH and CDR2 is LQKENI. Primers included in the PCR were 60 Vbeta and 13 Jbeta primers. TCRdb's copy holds only in-frame clones and misses some; the assay was immunoSEQ multiplex PCR. Here the sample spans tens of thousands of clones, less than 10% being singletons. General observations from the study: Roughly 170 TCR beta chains were listed as cytomegalovirus-associated.

A word on this clone: Its antigen is not identified.

Although they were nominally healthy when sampled, donors likely had unrecorded immune exposures. The specimen sequenced was PBMCs. This receptor was identified in a man aged 50-60 years in good health and CMV-seronegative. The V gene is TRBV18, the J gene TRBJ2-5; D is uncertain. DNA of the CDR3: TGTGCCAGCTCACCATTGCGGAACCCCCAGGAGACCCAGTACTTC. Protein: CASSPLRNPQETQYF.